This passage covers 18 T cell receptor beta chains from one sample sequenced in a study of T cell responses to AZD1222 COVID-19 vaccine. TCRdb keeps only in-frame clones here, not all; method: immunoSEQ multiplex PCR. The sample lists under 140,000 clones, about 90% occurring once. The specimen was peripheral blood, collected on day 0 of AZD1222 vaccination. The source of these receptors is an adult in good health.

This chain links TRBV12-5 with TRBJ1-1; no clear D. V was trimmed by 2 bases and J by 0 bases, leaving 10 bases between them. The CDR3 runs to 15 residues. Germline V gene data show CDR1 as LGHNT and CDR2 as FRNRAP. In DNA form, the CDR3 reads TGTGCTAGTGGTTTGAGTCCCAGATTGAACACTGAAGCTTTCTTT. This gives the protein CASGLSPRLNTEAFF.

This clone came up a few times. The J gene is TRBJ2-7, the V gene TRBV10-2, with a possible D match to TRBD2 (5 bases). Germline CDR1 and CDR2: WSHSY and SAAADI. The CDR3 loop spans 14 amino acids. The V end was cut by 3 bases, the J end by 2 bases, with 11 bases between. DNA for the CDR3: TGCGCCAGCAGTGAATATGGACTGACCTACGAGCAGTACTTC. Protein: CASSEYGLTYEQYF.

The CDR3 sequence: CASSFNRDTQYF. CDR3 DNA sequence: TGTGCCAGCAGTTTTAACCGCGATACGCAGTATTTT. The chain combines TRBV28 with TRBJ2-3; no clear D. Per germline, CDR1 MDHEN and CDR2 SYDVKM. Between the trimmed V and J ends, which lost 3 bases and 6 bases, there was a span of 7 bases. The CDR3 has 12 residues. The whole variable domain, remainder taken from reference TRBV28 and TRBJ2-3, is DVKVTQSSRYLVKRTGEKVFLECVQDMDHENMFWYRQDPGLGLRLIYFSYDVKMKEKGDIPEGYSVSREKKERFSLILESASTNQTSMYLCASSFNRDTQYFGPGTRLTVL.

V gene TRBV12-5 combines with J gene TRBJ2-2; TRBD1 matches 9 bases. The J segment lost 0 bases and the V segment lost 0 bases, leaving 11 bases of the junction unmatched. CDR1 is LGHNT and CDR2 is FRNRAP in the germline V gene. The CDR3 runs 20 residues. For the CDR3, the DNA is TGTGCTAGTGGTTTGGTAATGGGACAGGGATACTTGGCGAACACCGGGGAGCTGTTTTTT. Translating gives CASGLVMGQGYLANTGELFF.

This clone was observed once. The rearrangement uses TRBV7-3 and TRBJ2-1; the D gene could be TRBD1 or TRBD2 (7 bases each). Between the trimmed V and J ends, which lost 2 bases and 9 bases, there was a span of 20 bases. From germline, CDR1 is SGHTA and CDR2 FQGTGA. CDR3 length equals 16 residues. The CDR3 here is CASSLGTIRGSGEQFF. As DNA, the CDR3 is TGTGCCAGCAGCTTAGGGACTATCAGGGGGAGCGGTGAGCAGTTCTTC.

V gene TRBV18 combines with J gene TRBJ2-3; D gene uncertain. Trimming cost V 3 bases and J 0 bases, with 16 bases left between them. The CDR3 has 17 residues. Germline V gives CDR1 KGHSH, CDR2 LQKENI. The DNA for the CDR3 is TGTGCCAGCTCACCGGTACAGACGGGCTTAAGCACAGATACGCAGTATTTT. It translates to CASSPVQTGLSTDTQYF.

This clone was seen a handful of times. The gene calls are TRBV7-6 and TRBJ1-5; 7 bases align to TRBD1. The CDR3 spans 13 residues. Germline CDR1 SGHVS, CDR2 FNYEAQ. Trimming cost V 7 bases and J 6 bases; bases outside gene matches: 6. This CDR3 reads CASKKQGSQPQHF. The CDR3 DNA sequence: TGTGCCAGCAAGAAACAGGGGAGTCAGCCCCAGCATTTT.

The rearrangement joins TRBV6-4 to TRBJ2-2; the D is unclear. The CDR3 runs to 14 residues. The germline gives CDR1 MRHNA, CDR2 SNTAGT. Trimming removed 3 bases at V and 3 bases at J, with 8 bases between. CDR3 amino acids: CASSDNTDTGELFF. In nucleotides, the CDR3 is TGTGCCAGCAGTGATAATACGGACACCGGGGAGCTGTTTTTT.

The chain carries TRBV10-3 and TRBJ2-2; TRBD1 agrees at 7 bases. Looked up from germline, CDR1 is ENHRY and CDR2 is SYGVKD. This CDR3 contains 12 residues. V trimming: 8 bases; J trimming: 9 bases; junction bases outside the gene matches: 6. Here the CDR3 DNA reads TGTGCCATCGGCCAGGGGGACAGGGAGCTGTTTTTT. Translating gives CAIGQGDRELFF.

This clone appeared a single time. The genes are TRBV27 and TRBJ2-7; either TRBD1 or TRBD2 may supply D (6 bases each). V lost 4 bases, J lost 6 bases, and 16 bases lay in between. The CDR3 loop spans 14 amino acids. Germline-derived CDR1 and CDR2 are MNHEY and SMNVEV (reference sequence). This chain's CDR3 is CASSSGRGAAEQYF. CDR3 DNA: TGTGCCAGCAGTTCAGGTAGGGGGGCCGCCGAGCAGTACTTC.

The genes are TRBV2 and TRBJ2-1; D is unresolved. The CDR3 is 9 residues long. The germline gives CDR1 SNHLY, CDR2 FYNNEI. The V end lost 2 bases, the J end lost 15 bases, and 5 bases lay between the germline ends. This CDR3 is CASSEPPFF. The CDR3 DNA reads TGTGCCAGCAGTGAACCCCCGTTCTTC.

The chain has TRBV28 and TRBJ1-2; D remains ambiguous. Trimming shortened V by 8 bases and J by 8 bases, and 21 bases separated the two germline ends. This CDR3 is built from 14 residues. The germline CDR1 and CDR2 sequences are MDHEN and SYDVKM. The CDR3 sequence: CASGSLRVAEGYTF. The CDR3 coding sequence is TGTGCCAGCGGATCTCTCCGGGTAGCGGAGGGCTACACCTTC.

CDR3 residues: CASSSPSPEPGYSGANVLTF. In nucleotides, the CDR3 is TGTGCCAGCAGCTCACCATCTCCCGAGCCAGGTTACTCTGGGGCCAACGTCCTGACTTTC. The rearrangement links TRBV7-8 to TRBJ2-6; D unclear. Trimming stripped 4 bases from V and 0 bases from J, with 22 bases between. CDR3 length: 20 residues. CDR1 and CDR2 (germline): SGHVS, FQNEAQ.

This clone was detected only a few times. The J gene is TRBJ1-1, the V gene TRBV6-4; D gene unclear. The V and J ends lost 10 bases and 0 bases respectively, with 15 bases between them. The germline V gene encodes CDR1 MRHNA and CDR2 SNTAGT. The CDR3 contains 14 residues. Written as DNA, the CDR3 is TGTGCCACACGAAGGGAGGGCATGAACACTGAAGCTTTCTTT. Translated, it gives CATRREGMNTEAFF.

The chain uses TRBV7-8 and TRBJ1-1; TRBD1 is a possible D gene (6 bases). Germline V gene lookup returns CDR1 SGHVS and CDR2 FQNEAQ. Trimming pared 6 bases from V and 5 bases from J, leaving 10 bases between. The CDR3 consists of 12 residues. The CDR3 protein is CASRAQGTEAFF. CDR3 in DNA: TGTGCCAGCAGGGCCCAGGGGACTGAAGCTTTCTTT.

The chain couples TRBV18 to TRBJ2-3; D may be TRBD2 (6 bases). Germline CDR1 is KGHSH and CDR2 is LQKENI. The CDR3 sequence is 14 residues long. V lost 2 bases, J lost 7 bases, and 13 bases lay in between. The CDR3 DNA is TGTGCCAGCTCACCAGGGGCGGGACTTAATACGCAGTATTTT. Protein product: CASSPGAGLNTQYF. The variable domain in full, completed from reference TRBV18 and TRBJ2-3, reads NAGVMQNPRHLVRRRGQEARLRCSPMKGHSHVYWYRQLPEEGLKFMVYLQKENIIDESGMPKERFSAEFPKEGPSILRIQQVVRGDSAAYFCASSPGAGLNTQYFGPGTRLTVL.

The chain combines TRBV3-1 (or the pseudogene TRBV3-2) with TRBJ2-1; 9 bases agree with TRBD2. Germline CDR1 and CDR2: LGHDT and YNNKEL (reference sequence). The V and J ends lost 8 bases and 8 bases, in that order; junction bases with no gene match: 7. CDR3 length equals 13 residues. CDR3 DNA sequence: TGTGCCAGCGGGGTAGCGGGGGCAGATGAGCAGTTCTTC. Its translation is CASGVAGADEQFF.

The rearrangement uses TRBV11-2 and TRBJ2-7, with D hard to call. The V end was cut by 5 bases, the J end by 1 base, with 12 bases between. CDR1 and CDR2 (germline): SGHAT, FQNNGV. CDR3 length equals 14 residues. The CDR3 region is CASSPASRSYEQYF. The CDR3 DNA reads as TGTGCCAGCAGCCCGGCCAGTAGGTCCTACGAGCAGTACTTC.